The 3 T cell receptor beta chains below all came from one sample that was sequenced in a study of cytomegalovirus exposure and HLA in healthy donors. The PCR had 60 Vbeta and 13 Jbeta primers. The assay was immunoSEQ multiplex PCR, and TCRdb's table has in-frame clones only and misses some. This table has 150,000 to 200,000 clones, 70% to 80% appearing once. Material: PBMCs. The receptors originated from a woman aged 25 to 39 in good health and CMV-seropositive.

Details on this clone: The junction departs from germline at one end; a sequencing error may be responsible. This chain links TRBV7-2 with TRBJ2-7; D may be TRBD1 (6 bases). Germline-derived CDR1 and CDR2 are SGHTA and FQGNSA. The CDR3 runs 15 residues. This chain's CDR3 is CASSVALGQYYEQYF. CDR3 DNA sequence: TGTGCCAGCAGCGTAGCCTTAGGACAGTACTACGAGCAGTACTTC.

This clone occurred once. The chain couples TRBV19 to TRBJ2-7; no reliable D call. Germline-derived CDR1 and CDR2 are LNHDA and SQIVND (reference sequence). V was pared by 2 bases and J by 0 bases, with 8 bases between. The CDR3 is 14 residues long. CDR3 sequence reads: CASSINSRSYEQYF. The CDR3 DNA reads as TGTGCCAGTAGTATAAACTCGCGCTCCTACGAGCAGTACTTC.

V usage is TRBV5-4 and J usage is TRBJ2-3, with 10 positions matching TRBD2. Looked up from germline, CDR1 is SGHNT and CDR2 is YYREEE (reference sequence). The V and J ends lost 0 bases and 3 bases, in that order; junction bases with no gene match: 10. The CDR3 length is 18 residues. The CDR3 DNA sequence: TGTGCCAGCAGCTTGGTCGTGGCTAGCGGGAGCGGAACAGATACGCAGTATTTT. This encodes CASSLVVASGSGTDTQYF.